The sequence of this T cell receptor (beta chain) was determined in a study of blood T cell repertoires in COVID-19. Whole-study context: Samples of COVID-19 (acute and convalescent) were obtained from the United States, Italy and Spain. From T cells, B-cell-depleted T cells, or PBMCs came the material, which was cDNA or gDNA.

Authors' data handling: Reference gene primer amplification in the assay estimated nucleated cell counts. Using immunoSEQ multiplex PCR, the repertoire was profiled, and TCRdb retains in-frame clones only, with some absent. The DNA was the basis for D and trimming; V, J and clone size are from that table. The repertoire consists of about 260,000 clones, with roughly four fifths occurring once and the leading ten covering about 4%. This receptor was identified in a man aged 30 to 39 with acute COVID-19. Sequenced: PBMCs or T cells enriched from blood (not recorded which).

The CDR3 loop is CASSLAPTGRYNSPLHF. The DNA of the CDR3 is TGTGCCAGCAGCTTAGCGCCGACAGGTAGATACAATTCACCCCTCCACTTT. The chain employs TRBV7-9 and TRBJ1-6, with D perhaps matching TRBD1 (6 bases). Germline CDR1 SEHNR, CDR2 FQNEAQ (reference sequence). The ends were cut back, 0 bases at V and 7 bases at J, with 16 bases in the middle. The CDR3 totals 17 residues.